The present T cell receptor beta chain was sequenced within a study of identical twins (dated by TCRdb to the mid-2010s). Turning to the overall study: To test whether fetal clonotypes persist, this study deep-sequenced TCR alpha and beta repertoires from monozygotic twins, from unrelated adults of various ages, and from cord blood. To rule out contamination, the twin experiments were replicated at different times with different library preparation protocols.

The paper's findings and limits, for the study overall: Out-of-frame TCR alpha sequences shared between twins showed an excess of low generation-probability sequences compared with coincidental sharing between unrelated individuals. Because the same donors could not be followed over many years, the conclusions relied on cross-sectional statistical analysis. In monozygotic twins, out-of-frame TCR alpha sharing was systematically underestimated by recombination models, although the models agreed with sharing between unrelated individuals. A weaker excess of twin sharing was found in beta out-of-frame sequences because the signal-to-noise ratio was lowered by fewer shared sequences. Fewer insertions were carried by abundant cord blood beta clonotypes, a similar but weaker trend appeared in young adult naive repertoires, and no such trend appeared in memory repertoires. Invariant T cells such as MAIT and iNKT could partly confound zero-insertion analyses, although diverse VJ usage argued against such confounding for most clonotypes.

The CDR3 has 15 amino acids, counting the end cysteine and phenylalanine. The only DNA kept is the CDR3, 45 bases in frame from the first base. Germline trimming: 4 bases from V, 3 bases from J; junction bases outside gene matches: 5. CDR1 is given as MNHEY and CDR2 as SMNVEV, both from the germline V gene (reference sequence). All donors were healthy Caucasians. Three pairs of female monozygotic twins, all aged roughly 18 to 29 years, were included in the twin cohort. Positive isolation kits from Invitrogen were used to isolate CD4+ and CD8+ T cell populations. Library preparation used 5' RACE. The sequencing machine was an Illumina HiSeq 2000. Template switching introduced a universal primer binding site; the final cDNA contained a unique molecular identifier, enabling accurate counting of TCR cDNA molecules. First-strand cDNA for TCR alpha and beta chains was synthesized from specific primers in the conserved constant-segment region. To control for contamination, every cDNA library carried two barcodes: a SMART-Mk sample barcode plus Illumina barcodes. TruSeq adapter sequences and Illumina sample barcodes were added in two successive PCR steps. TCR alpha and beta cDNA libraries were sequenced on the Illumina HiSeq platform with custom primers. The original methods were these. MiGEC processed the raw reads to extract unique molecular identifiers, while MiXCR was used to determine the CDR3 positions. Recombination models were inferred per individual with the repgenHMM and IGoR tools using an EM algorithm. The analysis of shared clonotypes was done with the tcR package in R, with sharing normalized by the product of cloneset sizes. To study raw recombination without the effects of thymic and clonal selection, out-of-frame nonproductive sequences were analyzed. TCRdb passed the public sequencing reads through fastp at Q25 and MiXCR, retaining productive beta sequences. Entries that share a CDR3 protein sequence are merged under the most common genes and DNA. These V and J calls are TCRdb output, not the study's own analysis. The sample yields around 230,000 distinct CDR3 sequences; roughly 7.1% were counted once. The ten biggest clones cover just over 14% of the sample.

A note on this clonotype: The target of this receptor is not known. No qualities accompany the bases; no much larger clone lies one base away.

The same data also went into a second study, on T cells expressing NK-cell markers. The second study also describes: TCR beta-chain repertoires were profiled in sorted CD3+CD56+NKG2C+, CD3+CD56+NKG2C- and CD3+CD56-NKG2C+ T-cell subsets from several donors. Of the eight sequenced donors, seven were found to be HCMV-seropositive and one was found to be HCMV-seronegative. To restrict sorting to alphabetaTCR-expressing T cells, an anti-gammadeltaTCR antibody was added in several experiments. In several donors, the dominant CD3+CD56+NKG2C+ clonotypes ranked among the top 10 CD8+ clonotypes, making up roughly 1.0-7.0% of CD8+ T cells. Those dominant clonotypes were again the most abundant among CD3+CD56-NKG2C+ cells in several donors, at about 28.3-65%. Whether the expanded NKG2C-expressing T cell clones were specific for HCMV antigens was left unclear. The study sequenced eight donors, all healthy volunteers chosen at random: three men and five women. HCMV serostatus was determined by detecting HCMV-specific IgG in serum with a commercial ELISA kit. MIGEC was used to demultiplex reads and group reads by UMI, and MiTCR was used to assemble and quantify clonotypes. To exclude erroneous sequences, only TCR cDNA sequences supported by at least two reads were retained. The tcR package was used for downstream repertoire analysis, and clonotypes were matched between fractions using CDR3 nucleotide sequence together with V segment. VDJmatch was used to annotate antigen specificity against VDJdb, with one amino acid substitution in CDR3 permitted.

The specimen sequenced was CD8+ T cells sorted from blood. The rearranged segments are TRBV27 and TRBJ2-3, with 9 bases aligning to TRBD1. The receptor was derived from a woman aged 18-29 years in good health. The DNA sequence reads TGTGCCAGCAGTTGGAGGGACAGGGCGACAGATACGCAGTATTTT. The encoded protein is CASSWRDRATDTQYF.